This paragraph reports one T cell receptor beta chain. Its antigen is currently unknown. Each TRB cDNA library was prepared by 5' RACE (with UMI labels). TCRdb re-called the 5' RACE reads; one entry per CDR3 protein, DNA not given. The listing contains around 60,000 distinct CDR3 sequences. The data stem from a study of CXCR3-negative and CXCR3-positive naive CD8 T cells. Study background: Sequencing brought in approximately 140 million TRB reads altogether, and each library got about 1.5 +/- 0.3 million.

Study results and caveats: Higher TRB CDR3 hydrophobicity marked CXCR3-positive naive cells relative to CXCR3-negative naive cells. Diversity ran similarly high across both naive subsets but far lower in memory CD8+ cells.

This CDR3 comprises 17 residues. The receptor was derived from a human donor in good health. Some clones in this sample may be carry-over from other donors' samples. J is TRBJ2-3 and V is TRBV12-3 or TRBV12-4; TCRdb's D call of TRBD2 is untestable without DNA. The sequenced sample was naive CXCR3+ CD8+ T cells from blood. Subset specified: CD45RO-CCR7+CD27+CD95- naive CD8+ T cells expressing CXCR3 (TNR3+). CDR3 in amino acids: CASSPVMGTTPPDTQYF.